This T cell receptor (beta chain) was documented in a study of blood T cell repertoires in COVID-19. Overall study: Sites across the United States, Italy and Spain contributed samples from acute and convalescent COVID-19. PBMCs, B-cell-depleted T cells, or T cells provided the cDNA or gDNA that made up the material.

Germline-derived CDR1 and CDR2 are SGDLS and YYNGEE. The CDR3 has 15 amino acids. V lost 4 bases, J lost 4 bases, and 7 bases stayed unmatched. In this sample, this clone turned up once. In the authors' workflow: Scientists estimated how many nucleated cells there were by amplifying reference gene primers. The protocol was immunoSEQ multiplex PCR, while the TCRdb copy is restricted to in-frame clones and leaves out a portion. V and J calls and clone size are those listed in that table; D and trimming were worked out from the DNA. Among some 200,000 clones listed, approximately 87% were seen once. V is TRBV9 and J is TRBJ1-4, with 7 bases identical to TRBD1. What was sequenced was peripheral blood. The receptor's source is a woman aged 45-65 years with acute or convalescent COVID-19. The CDR3 DNA reads as TGTGCCAGCAGCCAGAGGGGACAGCGTAATGAAAAACTGTTTTTT. This encodes CASSQRGQRNEKLFF.